Listed below are T cell receptor beta chains from one sample, sequenced in a study of T cell changes during pregnancy in multiple sclerosis. TCRdb's copy holds only in-frame clones and misses some; the assay was immunoSEQ multiplex PCR. Of 75,000 to 95,000 clones listed, roughly 90% are singletons. This material consisted of peripheral blood, taken in the first trimester of pregnancy. The source is a female donor with multiple sclerosis, enrolled in a pregnancy study. The CDR3 runs from the conserved cysteine through the conserved F or W. D genes are given only for firm matches. For some rows the clone size is stated as once, few or many, or as a class when expanded; others skip it.

abundance	v_gene	d_gene	j_gene	CDR3aa	CDR3nt
-	TRBV7-9	-	TRBJ2-5	CASSLAGGGLPYQETQYF	TGTGCCAGCAGCTTAGCCGGGGGAGGACTCCCGTACCAAGAGACCCAGTACTTC
-	TRBV5-1	TRBD1	TRBJ1-5	CASSSGQAGNQPQHF	TGCGCCAGCAGCTCTGGACAGGCCGGGAATCAGCCCCAGCATTTT
-	TRBV5-6	TRBD1	TRBJ1-3	CASSPLTGEIGNTIYF	TGTGCCAGCAGCCCTCTGACAGGGGAAATAGGAAACACCATATATTTT
-	TRBV6-6	TRBD1	TRBJ1-2	CASSYYQGGSNYGYTF	TGTGCCAGCAGTTACTACCAGGGGGGTTCTAACTATGGCTACACCTTC
-	TRBV29-1	TRBD2	TRBJ2-7	CSVEGTSGGPTYEQYF	TGCAGCGTTGAAGGGACTAGCGGGGGGCCAACCTACGAGCAGTACTTC
-	TRBV2	-	TRBJ2-5	CASSESSEQETQYF	TGTGCCAGCAGTGAATCGTCTGAGCAAGAGACCCAGTACTTC
-	TRBV6-1	-	TRBJ1-1	CASSEAQGDGAFF	TGTGCCAGCAGTGAAGCTCAGGGCGACGGAGCTTTCTTT
once	TRBV7-9	TRBD1	TRBJ1-2	CASSFPARGLDYGYTF	TGTGCCAGCAGCTTTCCCGCCAGGGGGCTAGACTATGGCTACACCTTC
few	TRBV30	TRBD1	TRBJ2-6	CAWMRTGVVSGANVLTF	TGTGCCTGGATGAGGACAGGGGTTGTCTCTGGGGCCAACGTCCTGACTTTC
-	TRBV9	-	TRBJ1-3	CASSVSISGNTIYF	TGTGCCAGCAGCGTATCTATCTCTGGAAACACCATATATTTT
few	TRBV5-4	-	TRBJ1-3	CASSSRQANSGNTIYF	TGTGCCAGCAGCTCCCGACAGGCCAACTCTGGAAACACCATATATTTT
-	TRBV27	-	TRBJ1-2	CASSLSIANYGYTF	TGTGCCAGCAGTTTATCGATAGCGAACTATGGCTACACCTTC
-	TRBV10-2	TRBD2	TRBJ2-3	CASKLAGERNTQYF	TGCGCCAGCAAACTAGCGGGAGAAAGGAATACGCAGTATTTT
-	TRBV11-3	-	TRBJ1-1	CASSFNRDTEAFF	TGTGCCAGCAGCTTTAATCGGGACACTGAAGCTTTCTTT
-	TRBV28	TRBD2	TRBJ2-7	CASSLRGGEQYF	TGTGCCAGCAGTTTACGGGGGGGGGAGCAGTACTTC
-	TRBV13	TRBD2	TRBJ2-3	CASSLRGTSGSWTDTQYF	TGTGCCAGCAGCTTACGAGGGACTAGCGGGAGTTGGACAGATACGCAGTATTTT
-	TRBV5-6	-	TRBJ2-7	CATPLRDTCEEQYF	TGTGCCACCCCACTTCGGGACACTTGCGAAGAGCAGTACTTC
-	TRBV19	TRBD1	TRBJ1-1	CASSPGTGNTEAFF	TGTGCCAGTAGTCCGGGGACAGGGAACACTGAAGCTTTCTTT
-	TRBV28	TRBD1	TRBJ1-2	CASSLSWDRPGYTF	TGTGCCAGCAGTTTAAGTTGGGACAGGCCTGGCTACACCTTC
-	TRBV13	TRBD2	TRBJ2-1	CASSLISGSYNEQFF	TGTGCCAGCAGCTTGATTAGCGGGAGTTACAATGAGCAGTTCTTC
-	TRBV25-1	TRBD2	TRBJ2-7	CASGPTSGVSYEQYF	TGTGCCAGCGGACCGACTAGCGGGGTTTCCTACGAGCAGTACTTC
-	TRBV6-1	-	TRBJ2-3	CASVWDLGSTDTQYF	TGTGCCAGCGTATGGGACTTAGGTAGCACAGATACGCAGTATTTT
once	TRBV28	-	TRBJ1-1	CASSIGYGGLGAFF	TGTGCCAGCAGTATCGGGTACGGGGGGCTCGGAGCTTTCTTT
-	TRBV4-3	TRBD1	TRBJ2-1	CASSPMTGAYNEQFF	TGCGCCAGCAGCCCTATGACAGGGGCTTACAATGAGCAGTTCTTC
-	TRBV5-1	TRBD2	TRBJ2-3	CASSPGLAGPGTDTQYF	TGCGCCAGCAGCCCAGGACTAGCGGGTCCTGGGACAGATACGCAGTATTTT
-	TRBV7-2	-	TRBJ2-1	CASSPQRNSYNEQFF	TGTGCCAGCAGCCCCCAGCGGAACTCCTACAATGAGCAGTTCTTC
-	TRBV5-4	TRBD1	TRBJ1-3	CASSITTGAGNTIYF	TGTGCCAGCAGCATTACAACAGGGGCTGGAAACACCATATATTTT
-	TRBV5-5	-	TRBJ2-5	CASSSSRGFGQETQYF	TGTGCCAGCAGCTCTTCGCGAGGGTTCGGTCAAGAGACCCAGTACTTC
-	TRBV18	-	TRBJ1-1	CASSPPTRNTEAFF	TGTGCCAGCTCACCACCGACAAGGAACACTGAAGCTTTCTTT
-	TRBV11-2	-	TRBJ1-1	CASSLQENTEAFF	TGTGCCAGCAGCCTCCAGGAGAACACTGAAGCTTTCTTT
-	TRBV19	-	TRBJ2-7	CASSIVGTGEQYF	TGTGCCAGTAGTATAGTGGGAACAGGCGAGCAGTACTTC
-	TRBV27	-	TRBJ1-5	CASSLSRRGGNQPQHF	TGTGCCAGCAGTTTATCGAGGAGGGGAGGGAATCAGCCCCAGCATTTT
-	TRBV6-4	-	TRBJ2-1	CASSESAYNEQFF	TGTGCCAGCAGTGAAAGCGCCTACAATGAGCAGTTCTTC
-	TRBV11-3	-	TRBJ2-3	CASSLGETDTQYF	TGTGCCAGCAGCTTGGGAGAAACAGATACGCAGTATTTT
-	TRBV7-8	TRBD2	TRBJ2-1	CASSLVASGMNNEQFF	TGTGCCAGCAGCTTAGTGGCTAGCGGGATGAACAATGAGCAGTTCTTC
once	TRBV10-1	-	TRBJ1-2	CASSESQANNYGYTF	TGCGCCAGCAGTGAGAGCCAGGCGAATAACTATGGCTACACCTTC
-	TRBV9	TRBD2	TRBJ2-3	CASSVGPGLAASTDTQYF	TGTGCCAGCAGCGTGGGGCCGGGACTAGCGGCTAGCACAGATACGCAGTATTTT
-	TRBV30	TRBD2	TRBJ2-7	CAWRAGPSLEQYF	TGTGCCTGGAGAGCGGGGCCCTCCCTCGAGCAGTACTTC
-	TRBV19	-	TRBJ2-1	CASSSVLGGEQFF	TGTGCCAGTAGTTCGGTGCTCGGGGGTGAGCAGTTCTTC
-	TRBV27	-	TRBJ1-1	CASFRGWNTEAFF	TGTGCCAGTTTTAGGGGATGGAACACTGAAGCTTTCTTT
-	TRBV29-1	TRBD1	TRBJ1-2	CSVKGQAYGYTF	TGCAGCGTCAAAGGACAGGCCTATGGCTACACCTTC
-	TRBV9	-	TRBJ2-3	CASSVQFQDTQYF	TGTGCCAGCAGCGTGCAGTTTCAGGATACGCAGTATTTT
-	TRBV7-2	TRBD1	TRBJ1-4	CASSSPQGAREKLFF	TGTGCCAGCAGTTCCCCACAGGGGGCTAGGGAAAAACTGTTTTTT
-	TRBV7-9	-	TRBJ1-2	CASSSATGPANYGYTF	TGTGCCAGCAGCTCAGCGACAGGCCCAGCTAACTATGGCTACACCTTC
-	TRBV29-1	TRBD1	TRBJ1-2	CSDLYRDRGGYTF	TGCAGCGACCTTTACCGGGACAGAGGTGGCTACACCTTC